This TCR beta chain was captured in a study of post-analysis software for immune sequencing data. Germline CDR1 and CDR2: SGHTS and YDEGEE. The CDR3 totals 15 residues. V was shortened by 4 bases and J by 5 bases, with 18 bases between the two germline ends. Unique molecular identifiers tagged the TCR beta cDNA libraries. TCRdb re-called the PCR reads with MiXCR, one entry per CDR3 protein. The sample has about 260,000 distinct CDR3 sequences; 35% to 40% are singletons. Findings and limits, study-wide: Same-batch preparations were strongly co-clustered by F measure. Versus controls, multiple sclerosis patients showed significantly lower diversity (normalized Chao1). With TRBV5-6, TRBV5-1 and TRBV20-1 included, 5 or 6 TRBV segments were more frequent in patients than in controls.

Ten or more counts support this clonotype. Its antigen is not known. This TCR was sampled from a girl between 10 and 17 years old with multiple sclerosis. The sequenced sample consisted of blood. V gene TRBV5-8 combines with J gene TRBJ2-5; no clear D. The CDR3 reads CASSPGPSGRETQYF. The CDR3 coding sequence is TGTGCCAGCAGCCCCGGGCCTTCTGGCCGGGAGACCCAGTACTTC. The whole variable domain, filled in from reference TRBV5-8 and TRBJ2-5, reads EAGVTQSPTHLIKTRGQQATLRCSPISGHTSVYWYQQALGLGLQFLLWYDEGEERNRGNFPPRFSGRQFPNYSSELNVNALELEDSALYLCASSPGPSGRETQYFGPGTRLLVL.